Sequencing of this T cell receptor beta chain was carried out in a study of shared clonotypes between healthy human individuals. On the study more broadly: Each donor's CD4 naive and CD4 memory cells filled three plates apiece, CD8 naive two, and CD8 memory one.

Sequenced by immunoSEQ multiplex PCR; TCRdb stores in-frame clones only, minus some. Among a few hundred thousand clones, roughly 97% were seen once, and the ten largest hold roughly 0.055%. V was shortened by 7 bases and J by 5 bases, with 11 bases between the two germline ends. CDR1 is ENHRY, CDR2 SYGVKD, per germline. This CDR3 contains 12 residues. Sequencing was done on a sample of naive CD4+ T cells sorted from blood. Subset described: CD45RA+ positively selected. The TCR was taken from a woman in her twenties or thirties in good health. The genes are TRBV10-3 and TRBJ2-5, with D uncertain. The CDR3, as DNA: TGTGCCATCAAATCAGAGTCTGAGACCCAGTACTTC. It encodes CAIKSESETQYF.